The present T cell receptor beta chain was sequenced within a study of blood T cell repertoires in COVID-19. This table comes from immunoSEQ multiplex PCR, and its TCRdb copy is limited to in-frame clones, with some not included. Of a few hundred thousand clones in the sample, about 87% were seen once. Per germline, CDR1 SGHTA and CDR2 FQGTGA. The CDR3 totals 15 residues. Trimming pared 3 bases from V and 0 bases from J, leaving 9 bases between. Sequencing input: PBMCs or T cells enriched from blood (not recorded which). The genes are TRBV7-3 and TRBJ2-1; unclear D gene. The source of this sequence is a woman aged 50 to 65 who had recovered from COVID-19. CDR3 in DNA: TGTGCCAGCAGCTTGGTGAGGAGCTCCTACAATGAGCAGTTCTTC. As protein: CASSLVRSSYNEQFF.